These 13 T cell receptor beta chains share one sample of origin, sequenced in a study of T cell responses to AZD1222 COVID-19 vaccine (dated by TCRdb to the early 2020s). Libraries came from the immunoSEQ multiplex PCR assay. Held by TCRdb, this immuneACCESS table contains in-frame sequences only and omits some clones. Under half of the omission traces to an unresolved V gene where checked; the cause of the rest is unknown. This sample comprises some 99,000 clones, about 90% of them detected only once. Approximately 15% of the sample is taken by the ten largest. The sample's time point label, decoded: about 28 days (+/-7) after the second vaccine dose. Sequences were derived from peripheral blood, sampled 28 days after the second AZD1222 dose. These receptors were taken from an adult who received the AZD1222 COVID-19 vaccine.

This chain connects TRBV10-3 to TRBJ1-1, with D possibly TRBD1 on 5 matching bases. In germline, CDR1 is ENHRY, CDR2 SYGVKD. The CDR3 loop spans 15 amino acids. V lost 0 bases and J lost 6, with 14 bases in between. This chain's CDR3 is CAISESIRRGAEAFF. The DNA of the CDR3 is TGTGCCATCAGTGAGTCGATAAGGCGAGGGGCTGAAGCTTTCTTT.

The V gene is TRBV28, the J gene TRBJ1-1; D is ambiguous. Trimming took 2 bases from V and 6 from J, leaving 13 bases between them. The length of the CDR3 is 14 residues. The germline V gene encodes CDR1 MDHEN and CDR2 SYDVKM. The CDR3 sequence is CASSLERAVSEAFF. The CDR3, as DNA: TGTGCCAGCAGTTTAGAAAGGGCAGTCTCTGAAGCTTTCTTT.

This rearrangement joins TRBV27 to TRBJ2-7; 7 bases fit TRBD2. V lost 3 bases, J lost 1 base, and 3 bases stayed unmatched. CDR3 length equals 14 residues. Germline CDR1 is MNHEY and CDR2 is SMNVEV (reference sequence). This CDR3 reads CASSFGLDSYEQYF. CDR3 nucleotide sequence: TGTGCCAGCAGTTTCGGACTAGATTCCTACGAGCAGTACTTC.

The J gene is TRBJ2-7, the V gene TRBV25-1; TRBD2 might be the D (6 bases). CDR3 length equals 15 residues. The V gene's germline CDR1 is MGHDK and CDR2 SYGVNS. Between the trimmed V and J ends, which lost 3 bases and 1 base, there was a span of 13 bases. The CDR3 sequence: CASSDTGETSYEQYF. The DNA of the CDR3 is TGTGCCAGCAGTGATACGGGAGAAACGTCCTACGAGCAGTACTTC.

The chain recombines TRBV19 with TRBJ2-3; no firm D call. The germline V gene encodes CDR1 LNHDA and CDR2 SQIVND (reference sequence). The CDR3 length is 12 residues. Trimming pared 5 bases from V and 6 bases from J, leaving 9 bases between. The CDR3 DNA sequence: TGTGCCAGTAGTGCGCGTTCGGATACGCAGTATTTT. Its protein is CASSARSDTQYF.

The sample holds one count of this clone. The chain is built from TRBV24-1 and TRBJ1-4; D is unresolved. The CDR3 has 16 amino acids. Trimming took off 0 bases at V and 5 bases at J, with 12 bases between the two ends. Germline loops: CDR1 KGHDR, CDR2 SFDVKD. The CDR3 nucleotides read TGTGCCACCAGTGATTTGCTAGGGAGAGTCAATGAAAAACTGTTTTTT. Translating gives CATSDLLGRVNEKLFF.

V and J are TRBV3-1 (or the pseudogene TRBV3-2) and TRBJ2-1; no clear D. CDR1 is LGHDT, CDR2 YNNKEL, per germline (reference sequence). This CDR3 spans 15 amino acids. V was clipped by 2 bases and J by 5 bases, with 13 bases between them. The chain's CDR3 is CASSQRHTTNNEQFF. For the CDR3, the DNA is TGTGCCAGCAGCCAAAGACACACTACTAACAATGAGCAGTTCTTC.

The J gene is TRBJ2-5, the V gene TRBV3-1 (or the pseudogene TRBV3-2), with D tentatively TRBD2 (5 bases). Trimming removed 4 bases from V and 4 bases from J, with 10 bases in between. The CDR3 consists of 13 residues. Germline V gives CDR1 LGHDT, CDR2 YNNKEL (reference sequence). As DNA, the CDR3 is TGTGCCAGCAGCCCCCAGCGGCGAGAGACCCAGTACTTC. Translating gives CASSPQRRETQYF.

J is TRBJ1-5 and V is TRBV24-1; D remains unclear. This CDR3 comprises 12 residues. Germline-derived CDR1 and CDR2 are KGHDR and SFDVKD. Trimming took off 5 bases at V and 11 bases at J, with 12 bases between the two ends. The CDR3 spells CATSGSDLAQHF. In nucleotides, the CDR3 is TGTGCCACCAGTGGGTCGGACCTCGCCCAGCATTTT.

V gene TRBV30 combines with J gene TRBJ2-7, with 8 bases matching TRBD1. CDR1 is GTSNPN and CDR2 is SVGIG in the germline V gene (reference sequence). The CDR3 extends over 14 amino acids. The V gene end was trimmed by 2 bases and the J gene end by 1 base; junction bases not matched to a gene: 4. The CDR3 reads CAWSSNRGSYEQYF. Written as DNA, the CDR3 is TGTGCCTGGAGTAGTAACAGGGGGTCCTACGAGCAGTACTTC.

This clone was counted a few times. The chain links TRBV5-1 to TRBJ2-7; TRBD1 aligns across 9 bases. The V gene end was trimmed by 3 bases and the J gene end by 3 bases; junction bases not matched to a gene: 7. The CDR3 totals 15 residues. Germline CDR1 and CDR2: SGHRS and YFSETQ. CDR3 nucleotide sequence: TGCGCCAGCAGCTGGGGACAGGGAAACTTCTACGAGCAGTACTTC. It codes for CASSWGQGNFYEQYF.

The chain combines TRBV27 with TRBJ2-1; a possible D gene is TRBD2 (6 bases). The length of the CDR3 is 15 residues. Germline assignment: CDR1 MNHEY and CDR2 SMNVEV (reference sequence). Trimming took 7 bases from V and 4 from J, leaving 17 bases between them. CDR3 amino acids: CASITNGRAYNEQFF. As DNA, the CDR3 is TGTGCCAGCATCACGAACGGGAGAGCTTACAATGAGCAGTTCTTC.

The rearrangement links TRBV6-1 to TRBJ1-2, with TRBD1 as a possible D gene (5 bases). This CDR3 region has 16 residues. The V gene's germline CDR1 is MNHNS and CDR2 SASEGT. Trimming took off 1 base at V and 1 base at J, with 13 bases between the two ends. The CDR3: CASSEGGGIFNYGYTF. CDR3 in DNA: TGTGCCAGCAGTGAAGGGGGGGGAATCTTTAACTATGGCTACACCTTC.